Below, 26 T cell receptor beta chains from the same sample are listed, as sequenced in a study of cytomegalovirus exposure and HLA in healthy donors (dated 2017 in TCRdb). Library preparation was by the immunoSEQ multiplex PCR assay. The multiplex PCR relied on a mix of 60 forward primers for TCR Vbeta segments and 13 reverse primers for TCR Jbeta segments. TCRdb retrieved this table from immuneACCESS and kept in-frame rearrangements only. Not all clones are present; in checked studies, unresolved V genes account for under half, and no reason is known for the remainder. Here the sample has 100,000 or so clones; around 60% occur a single time. Clones ranked in the top ten supply around 4% of the sample. The sequenced sample was PBMCs. These TCRs come from a young man in good health and CMV-seropositive.

The rearrangement uses TRBV15 and TRBJ2-4; D gene unclear. Germline CDR1 LNHNV, CDR2 YYDKDF (reference sequence). Trimming removed 1 base at V and 6 bases at J, with 4 bases between. This CDR3 is built from 12 residues. Here the CDR3 DNA reads TGTGCCACCAGCAGAGGAGTAAACATTCAGTACTTC. This sequence encodes CATSRGVNIQYF. The full variable domain, its missing parts supplied by reference TRBV15 and TRBJ2-4, is DAMVIQNPRYQVTQFGKPVTLSCSQTLNHNVMYWYQQKSSQAPKLLFHYYDKDFNNEADTPDNFQSRRPNTSFCFLDIRSPGLGDTAMYLCATSRGVNIQYFGAGTRLSVL.

The chain carries TRBV18 and TRBJ2-7, with 11 bases matching TRBD1. J lost 5 bases, V lost 4 bases, and 4 bases had no gene match. Germline loops: CDR1 KGHSH, CDR2 LQKENI. This CDR3 has 14 residues. The CDR3 region is CASSQGQGDDEQYF. The CDR3 region has the DNA TGTGCCAGCTCACAGGGACAGGGGGACGACGAGCAGTACTTC.

The chain joins TRBV2 to TRBJ1-5; TRBD1 matches 8 bases. Germline assignment: CDR1 SNHLY and CDR2 FYNNEI. The CDR3 is 16 residues long. J lost 4 bases, V lost 5 bases, and 10 bases had no gene match. The CDR3 region is CASSIRGTGNNQPQHF. The CDR3, as DNA: TGTGCCAGCAGTATACGCGGGACAGGAAATAATCAGCCCCAGCATTTT.

V and J are TRBV4-2 and TRBJ2-3; 12 bases fit TRBD2. The trim removed 4 bases at V and 2 bases at J, leaving 1 base unmatched. The V gene's germline CDR1 is LGHNA and CDR2 YNFKEQ. The CDR3 extends over 15 amino acids. The CDR3 region has the DNA TGTGCCAGCAGCCGGACTAGCGGGGTCACAGATACGCAGTATTTT. This translates into CASSRTSGVTDTQYF.

The chain employs TRBV11-2 and TRBJ1-2, with a possible D match to TRBD1 (5 bases). V lost 5 bases to trimming and J lost 4 bases, with 14 bases between them. In germline, CDR1 is SGHAT, CDR2 FQNNGV. There are 14 residues in the CDR3. In DNA form, the CDR3 reads TGTGCCAGCAGCCCAGGGACTGCATTCTATGGCTACACCTTC. It translates to CASSPGTAFYGYTF.

The chain links TRBV30 to TRBJ2-3, with a weak D call TRBD1 (6 bases). There are 14 residues in the CDR3. Germline CDR1 is GTSNPN and CDR2 is SVGIG (reference sequence). Trimming removed 8 bases from V and 3 bases from J, with 18 bases in between. The CDR3 region has the DNA TGTGCCAGTCTTACAGGGTTAAGAACAGATACGCAGTATTTT. Its translation is CASLTGLRTDTQYF.

This clone was recorded a few times. This chain joins TRBV5-5 and TRBJ1-2, with D possibly matching TRBD1 (5 bases). CDR3 length: 15 residues. The V end lost 4 bases, the J end lost 1 base, and 14 bases lay between the germline ends. Germline loops: CDR1 SGHKS, CDR2 YYEKEE (reference sequence). For the CDR3, the DNA is TGTGCCAGCAGCCGCCGGGGGGAGGGTAACTATGGCTACACCTTC. Amino acids: CASSRRGEGNYGYTF.

The CDR3 sequence: CSVRGTTTMNTEAFF. The CDR3 DNA reads TGCAGCGTTCGTGGAACAACGACTATGAACACTGAAGCTTTCTTT. The gene calls are TRBV29-1 and TRBJ1-1; D remains ambiguous. Per the germline V gene, CDR1 is SQVTM and CDR2 is ANQGSEA. The CDR3 sequence is 15 residues long. With 5 bases removed from V and 0 bases from J, the gap between germline ends came to 16 bases. Together with reference TRBV29-1 and TRBJ1-1, the CDR3 gives the full variable domain: SAVISQKPSRDICQRGTSLTIQCQVDSQVTMMFWYRQQPGQSLTLIATANQGSEATYESGFVIDKFPISRPNLTFSTLTVSNMSPEDSSIYLCSVRGTTTMNTEAFFGQGTRLTVV.

The chain combines TRBV27 with TRBJ1-5; the match to TRBD1 covers 8 bases. Trimming took 5 bases from V and 5 from J; bases not matched to a gene: 5. This CDR3 spans 14 amino acids. Germline loops: CDR1 MNHEY, CDR2 SMNVEV (reference sequence). Here the CDR3 reads CASSLQGAYQPQHF. DNA of the CDR3: TGTGCCAGCAGTCTCCAGGGGGCGTATCAGCCCCAGCATTTT.

J is TRBJ1-5 and V is TRBV23-1, with 9 positions matching TRBD1. TRBV23-1 is designated an ORF whose function remains uncertain. This CDR3 has 14 amino acids. The V segment lost 2 bases and the J segment 9 bases; nucleotides outside the gene matches: 5. The CDR3 DNA reads TGCGCCAGCAGTCAAGACAGGGGGAAATGGCCCCAGCATTTT. Its translation: CASSQDRGKWPQHF.

This clone was picked up one time. CDR3 bases: TGTGCCAGCTCACCACCCGGGGTCACAGATACGCAGTATTTT. Protein product: CASSPPGVTDTQYF. The chain combines TRBV18 with TRBJ2-3; the D gene is possibly TRBD2 (5 bases). Trimming pared 0 bases from V and 2 bases from J, leaving 6 bases between. The CDR3 has 14 residues. Germline CDR1 and CDR2: KGHSH and LQKENI. Supplemented by reference TRBV18 and TRBJ2-3, the full variable domain reads NAGVMQNPRHLVRRRGQEARLRCSPMKGHSHVYWYRQLPEEGLKFMVYLQKENIIDESGMPKERFSAEFPKEGPSILRIQQVVRGDSAAYFCASSPPGVTDTQYFGPGTRLTVL.

The chain is built from TRBV19 and TRBJ1-2, with a tentative D call TRBD1 (5 bases). Germline V gene sequence: CDR1 LNHDA, CDR2 SQIVND (reference sequence). This CDR3 region has 15 residues. V was shortened by 7 bases and J by 7 bases, with 22 bases between the two germline ends. The chain's CDR3 is CASTSLSRGTIGYTF. CDR3 in DNA: TGTGCCAGTACCTCCTTGAGTAGGGGAACAATTGGCTACACCTTC.

V is TRBV10-2 and J is TRBJ2-1; D gene uncertain. V dropped 1 base and J dropped 7 bases, with 5 bases sitting between them. Looked up from germline, CDR1 is WSHSY and CDR2 is SAAADI. The CDR3 runs 12 residues. CDR3 coding DNA: TGCGCCAGCAGTGAGTTCAGGAATGAGCAGTTCTTC. This encodes CASSEFRNEQFF.

V and J are TRBV28 and TRBJ1-2; no clear D. The V end lost 3 bases, the J end lost 4 bases, and 6 bases lay between the germline ends. From germline, CDR1 is MDHEN and CDR2 SYDVKM. This CDR3 is built from 12 residues. The CDR3 reads CASSFGSYGYTF. For the CDR3, the DNA is TGTGCCAGCAGTTTTGGCAGCTATGGCTACACCTTC.

This clone was seen a handful of times. The chain has TRBV15 and TRBJ2-3, with 12 positions matching TRBD2. CDR3 length: 16 amino acids. V shed 5 bases, J shed 2 bases, and the junction held 5 bases outside the gene matches. CDR1 is LNHNV and CDR2 is YYDKDF in the germline V gene (reference sequence). CDR3 nucleotide sequence: TGTGCCACCAGCGGTACTAGCGGGGGGCACACAGATACGCAGTATTTT. It yields the protein CATSGTSGGHTDTQYF.

This chain links TRBV5-6 with TRBJ2-5; TRBD2 matches 10 bases. Trimming took 5 bases from V and 5 from J; bases not matched to a gene: 6. The CDR3 length is 14 residues. Per the germline V gene, CDR1 is SGHDT and CDR2 is YYEEEE. In DNA, the CDR3 is TGTGCCAGCAGGGAGCGGGGGGGCCCGGAGACCCAGTACTTC. It codes for CASRERGGPETQYF.

CDR3: CASSDGGAYNEQFF. The CDR3 nucleotides are TGTGCCAGCAGTGACGGAGGGGCGTACAATGAGCAGTTCTTC. The gene calls are TRBV6-4 and TRBJ2-1; maybe TRBD2 (6 bases). The germline CDR1 and CDR2 sequences are MRHNA and SNTAGT. Trimming shortened V by 2 bases and J by 4 bases, and 9 bases separated the two germline ends. This CDR3 contains 14 residues.

This clone came up a few times. J is TRBJ2-5 and V is TRBV5-5, with 11 positions matching TRBD1. Trimming at V came to 4 bases and at J to 5 bases, leaving 1 base not matched to a gene. The CDR3 covers 13 residues. The germline gives CDR1 SGHKS, CDR2 YYEKEE (reference sequence). CDR3: CASSRDRGETQYF. CDR3 nucleotide sequence: TGTGCCAGCAGCCGGGACAGGGGGGAGACCCAGTACTTC.

V gene TRBV6-1 combines with J gene TRBJ2-7; 7 bases match TRBD1. From germline, CDR1 is MNHNS and CDR2 SASEGT. This CDR3 region has 13 residues. V dropped 10 bases and J dropped 5; count of bases not matched to a gene: 11. CDR3: CATYPGQVHEQYF. In DNA form, the CDR3 reads TGTGCCACCTATCCCGGACAGGTGCACGAGCAGTACTTC.

J is TRBJ1-1 and V is TRBV7-2; 8 bases are shared with TRBD1. The CDR3 spans 13 residues. After removal of 6 bases from V and 3 bases from J, the junction contained 3 bases not matched to a gene. Germline V gene data show CDR1 as SGHTA and CDR2 as FQGNSA. CDR3 loop: CASRWTGYTEAFF. CDR3 DNA: TGTGCCAGCAGATGGACAGGGTACACTGAAGCTTTCTTT. The variable domain in full, with the rest retrieved from reference TRBV7-2 and TRBJ1-1, is GAGVSQSPSNKVTEKGKDVELRCDPISGHTALYWYRQSLGQGLEFLIYFQGNSAPDKSGLPSDRFSAERTGGSVSTLTIQRTQQEDSAVYLCASRWTGYTEAFFGQGTRLTVV.

The chain recombines TRBV5-1 with TRBJ1-2; perhaps TRBD1 as D (5 bases). This CDR3 spans 14 amino acids. Germline CDR1 SGHRS, CDR2 YFSETQ. V gave up 4 bases and J gave up 4 bases, with 14 bases separating them. CDR3 in DNA: TGCGCCAGCAGCCCGGATCACGGGGGCTATGGCTACACCTTC. Protein: CASSPDHGGYGYTF.

The chain recombines TRBV2 with TRBJ1-1; TRBD1 matches 9 bases. Per germline, CDR1 SNHLY and CDR2 FYNNEI. After removal of 5 bases from V and 5 bases from J, the junction contained 6 bases not matched to a gene. The CDR3 has 14 residues. CDR3 sequence reads: CASSQQGAGTEAFF. For the CDR3, the DNA is TGTGCCAGCAGTCAACAGGGGGCGGGGACTGAAGCTTTCTTT.

The chain combines TRBV5-4 with TRBJ2-3; maybe TRBD2 (7 bases). Germline V gene lookup returns CDR1 SGHNT and CDR2 YYREEE (reference sequence). The CDR3 sequence is 13 residues long. The V gene lost 3 bases and the J gene lost 6 bases, with 11 bases spanning the gap. The CDR3 nucleotides read TGTGCCAGCAGCTGGAGGGGGGGGGATACGCAGTATTTT. It yields the protein CASSWRGGDTQYF.

V and J are TRBV6-1 and TRBJ1-1, with D unresolved. Per the germline V gene, CDR1 is MNHNS and CDR2 is SASEGT. The CDR3 totals 14 residues. Trimming took off 1 base at V and 5 bases at J, with 11 bases between the two ends. CDR3 sequence: CASSEGVGVTEAFF. In DNA form, the CDR3 reads TGTGCCAGCAGTGAAGGGGTAGGAGTAACTGAAGCTTTCTTT.

This clone was observed once. This rearrangement joins TRBV5-1 to TRBJ2-5; TRBD1 matches at 7 bases. From germline, CDR1 is SGHRS and CDR2 YFSETQ. J was trimmed by 5 bases and V by 4 bases; bases with no gene match: 11. CDR3 length: 15 residues. The CDR3 region has the DNA TGCGCCAGCAGCCGTCACAGGGGTTTTGAGGAGACCCAGTACTTC. Translated, it gives CASSRHRGFEETQYF. Full variable domain (missing parts from reference TRBV5-1 and TRBJ2-5): KAGVTQTPRYLIKTRGQQVTLSCSPISGHRSVSWYQQTPGQGLQFLFEYFSETQRNKGNFPGRFSGRQFSNSRSEMNVSTLELGDSALYLCASSRHRGFEETQYFGPGTRLLVL.

The rearrangement uses TRBV10-2 and TRBJ2-5; D is possibly TRBD2 (7 bases). There are 14 residues in the CDR3. Germline CDR1 reads WSHSY; CDR2 reads SAAADI. V was trimmed by 3 bases and J by 6 bases, leaving 14 bases between them. The CDR3, as DNA: TGCGCCAGCAGTGAACTAGTGGGGGGGCAGACCCAGTACTTC. Translated, it gives CASSELVGGQTQYF.